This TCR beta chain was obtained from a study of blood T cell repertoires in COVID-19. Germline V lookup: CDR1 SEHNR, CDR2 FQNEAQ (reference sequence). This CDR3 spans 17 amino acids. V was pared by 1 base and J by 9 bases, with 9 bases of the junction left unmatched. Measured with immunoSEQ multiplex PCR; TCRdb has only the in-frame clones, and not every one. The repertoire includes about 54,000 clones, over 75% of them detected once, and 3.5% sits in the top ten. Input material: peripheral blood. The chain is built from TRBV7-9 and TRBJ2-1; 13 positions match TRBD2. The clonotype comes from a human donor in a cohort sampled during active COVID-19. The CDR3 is CASSLGTSGRIDGEQFF. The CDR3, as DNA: TGTGCCAGCAGCTTAGGGACTAGCGGGAGAATTGACGGTGAGCAGTTCTTC.